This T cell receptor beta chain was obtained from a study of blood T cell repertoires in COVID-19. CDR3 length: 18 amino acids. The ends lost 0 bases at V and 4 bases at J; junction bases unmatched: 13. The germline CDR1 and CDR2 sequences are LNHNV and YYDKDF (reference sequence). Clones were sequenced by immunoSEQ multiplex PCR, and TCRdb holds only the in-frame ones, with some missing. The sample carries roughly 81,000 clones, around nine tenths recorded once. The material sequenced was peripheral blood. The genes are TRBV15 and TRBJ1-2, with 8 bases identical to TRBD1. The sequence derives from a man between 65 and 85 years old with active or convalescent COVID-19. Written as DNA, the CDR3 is TGTGCCACCAGCAGAGACTGGTCGGACAGGGAAGAGAGCTATGGCTACACCTTC. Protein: CATSRDWSDREESYGYTF.